The 13 T cell receptor beta chains below were found in one sample sequenced in a study of blood T cells in healthy people across ages. Through a sample-barcoded 5' primer and a J-beta primer mix, a second PCR was run for about 7 to 12 cycles. One entry per CDR3 protein results from TCRdb running MiXCR on the 5' RACE reads. The table has about 320,000 distinct CDR3 sequences, 25% to 30% seen once. Sequenced material: blood. Receptor source: a woman between 65 and 79 years old in good health.

V and J are TRBV7-9 and TRBJ1-4; possibly TRBD1 for D (5 bases). The V end was cut by 7 bases, the J end by 0 bases, with 15 bases between. Germline V gene lookup returns CDR1 SEHNR and CDR2 FQNEAQ (reference sequence). The CDR3 is 16 amino acids. For the CDR3, the DNA is TGTGCCAGCAACTGGCGACAGCCTGCAACTAATGAAAAACTGTTTTTT. Translation: CASNWRQPATNEKLFF. The whole variable domain, filled in from reference TRBV7-9 and TRBJ1-4, reads DTGVSQNPRHKITKRGQNVTFRCDPISEHNRLYWYRQTLGQGPEFLTYFQNEAQLEKSRLLSDRFSAERPKGSFSTLEIQRTEQGDSAMYLCASNWRQPATNEKLFFGSGTQLSVL.

The chain joins TRBV6-5 to TRBJ2-7; no reliable D call. CDR3 length equals 15 residues. Trimming left V 2 bases short and J 0 bases short, with 11 bases between. Germline CDR1 reads MNHEY; CDR2 reads SVGAGI. The CDR3 DNA is TGTGCCAGCAGTTACATGGGCGCCAGCTCCTACGAGCAGTACTTC. As protein: CASSYMGASSYEQYF.

In this sample, this clonotype turned up a few times. One junction end does not reproduce the germline sequence, and a read error may be involved. The CDR3 spells CASSLLGRTGANEQYF. As DNA, the CDR3 is TGTGCCAGCAGTTTACTGGGGAGGACAGGGGCAAACGAGCAATACTTC. The rearrangement uses TRBV28 and TRBJ2-7; 9 bases line up with TRBD1. Germline lookup yields CDR1 MDHEN and CDR2 SYDVKM. The CDR3 length is 16 residues.

The chain carries TRBV9 and TRBJ2-1; D possibly corresponds to TRBD2 (5 bases). The end of the DNA is better explained by TRBJ2-7, so the J call may be wrong. CDR3 size: 12 residues. Germline CDR1 and CDR2: SGDLS and YYNGEE. CDR3 protein: CASSAPGDKQYF. The DNA for the CDR3 is TGTGCCAGCAGCGCCCCCGGGGATAAGCAGTACTTC.

The chain recombines TRBV7-2 with TRBJ2-2; 12 bases are a match to TRBD2. After removal of 4 bases from V and 4 bases from J, the junction contained 1 base not matched to a gene. The CDR3 consists of 15 residues. Germline CDR1 reads SGHTA; CDR2 reads FQGNSA. This chain's CDR3 is CASSSSGRATGELFF. The CDR3 DNA sequence: TGTGCCAGCAGCTCTAGCGGGAGGGCCACCGGGGAGCTGTTTTTT.

J is TRBJ2-3 and V is TRBV7-2, with 10 bases identical to TRBD2. J gave up 6 bases and V 1 base, and 4 bases lay outside the gene matches. Germline CDR1 is SGHTA and CDR2 is FQGNSA. This CDR3 region has 15 residues. The CDR3: CASSLERGGYDTQYF. The CDR3 DNA is TGTGCCAGCAGCTTAGAGCGGGGGGGTTACGATACGCAGTATTTT.

This clonotype was seen a few times. The chain is built from TRBV3-1 and TRBJ2-1; D possibly corresponds to TRBD1 (6 bases). The DNA end is a closer match to TRBJ2-7, so the J assignment may be wrong. CDR3 size: 14 residues. CDR1 is LGHDT and CDR2 is YNNKEL in the germline V gene (reference sequence). CDR3 in DNA: TGTGCCAGCAGCCCCCAGGGGTTCACCTACGAGCAGTACTTC. Residues: CASSPQGFTYEQYF.

Here the CDR3 reads CASSQEGNTGELFF. CDR3 DNA sequence: TGTGCCAGCAGCCAAGAGGGGAACACCGGGGAGCTGTTTTTT. This chain links TRBV3-1 with TRBJ2-2; no firm D call. Germline CDR1 LGHDT, CDR2 YNNKEL (reference sequence). Trimming took off 0 bases at V and 1 base at J, with 3 bases between the two ends. The CDR3 covers 14 residues.

This clonotype was observed a handful of times. The chain employs TRBV7-9 and TRBJ1-2, with 9 bases that match TRBD1. The CDR3 length is 14 residues. Losses at the gene ends were 5 bases for V and 8 bases for J; bases not matched to a gene: 9. CDR1 SEHNR and CDR2 FQNEAQ come from the germline V gene (reference sequence). CDR3 protein: CASSPGTGTGGYTF. The CDR3 DNA sequence: TGTGCCAGCAGCCCCGGGACAGGGACAGGCGGCTACACCTTC.

This chain uses TRBV5-1 with TRBJ1-2; D unclear. Germline V gene sequence: CDR1 SGHRS, CDR2 YFSETQ. The V end lost 5 bases, the J end lost 6 bases, and 11 bases lay between the germline ends. The CDR3 loop spans 12 amino acids. CDR3 sequence: CASSNSGDGYTF. In nucleotides, the CDR3 is TGCGCCAGCAGTAATTCTGGGGATGGCTACACCTTC.

Points on this clonotype: At one boundary the junction diverges from the germline segment, which might be a read error. The rearrangement links TRBV9 to TRBJ2-6; D possibly corresponds to TRBD1 (6 bases). Germline-derived CDR1 and CDR2 are SGDLS and YYNGEE. CDR3 length equals 16 residues. In DNA, the CDR3 is TGTGCCAGCAGCGACCACAGGGACGCTGGGGCCAACGTCCTGACTTTT. Translated, it gives CASSDHRDAGANVLTF.

This chain joins TRBV6-2 or TRBV6-3 and TRBJ2-7, with D possibly TRBD2 on 5 matching bases. The CDR3 consists of 13 residues. Germline CDR1 MNHEY, CDR2 SVGEGT. The V gene lost 7 bases and the J gene lost 3 bases, with 13 bases spanning the gap. Written as DNA, the CDR3 is TGTGCCAGCACCTATGGAGGAGGCTACGAGCAGTACTTC. Protein product: CASTYGGGYEQYF.

This clonotype was seen at least ten times. The V call is TRBV15, the J call TRBJ1-5, with D tentatively TRBD1 (6 bases). The CDR3 sequence is 17 residues long. Germline lookup yields CDR1 LNHNV and CDR2 YYDKDF (reference sequence). Trimming took 3 bases from V and 6 from J, leaving 21 bases between them. As DNA, the CDR3 is TGTGCCACCAGCAGGTCCCGAAGGGTGGACAGTAGTCAGCCCCAGCATTTT. It codes for CATSRSRRVDSSQPQHF.